This entry features one T cell receptor beta chain sequence. Its antigen is unknown. One junction end does not reproduce the germline sequence, and a read error may be involved. These data originate in a study of cytomegalovirus exposure and HLA in healthy donors. The CDR3 is made up of 15 amino acids. Germline assignment: CDR1 SNHLY and CDR2 FYNNEI. General study findings and limits: In a later analysis, common viral pathogens appeared linked to several of the most significant clusters. A later analysis showed TCR association rates differing by HLA locus, peaking at DRB1 and lowest at HLA-C.

PCR was performed using 60 Vbeta and 13 Jbeta primers. Data came from immunoSEQ multiplex PCR; TCRdb stores just in-frame clones and leaves some out. The sample includes some 170,000 clones, 80% to 90% seen only once; the top ten take over 4.5%. This sequence was found in a woman under 30 in good health and CMV-seropositive. The chain carries TRBV2 and TRBJ1-3; D is perhaps TRBD1 (6 bases). Sequenced material: PBMCs. Here the CDR3 reads CASREDRYSGNTIYF. The CDR3 DNA sequence: TGTGCCAGCAGGGAAGACAGGTACTCTGGAAACACCATATATTTT.